The TCR beta chain described here comes from a study of blood T cells in healthy people across ages. Whole-study results and caveats: PBMCs that were unsorted prevented a conclusive naive versus antigen-experienced comparison.

This clonotype was observed a handful of times. Its antigen is not identified. Combining a sample-barcoded 5' primer with a J-beta primer mix, a second PCR ran for 7 to 11 cycles. A single record per CDR3 protein comes from TCRdb applying MiXCR to the 5' RACE reads. This table holds roughly 680,000 distinct CDR3 sequences, 20% to 25% found once. CDR1 ENHRY and CDR2 SYGVKD come from the germline V gene. This CDR3 has 16 amino acids. This chain links TRBV10-3 with TRBJ2-5, with 8 bases that match TRBD1. The J call is uncertain, as TRBJ2-7 better fits the DNA end. The source of this sequence is a man aged 65-85 years in good health. The sample was blood. CDR3 bases: TGTGCCATCAGTGAGTCCAACGGCAGGGGGCTATACGAGCAGTACTTC. Translation gives CAISESNGRGLYEQYF.